This T cell receptor beta chain was recovered during a study of T cells in Graves' hyperthyroidism and ophthalmopathy. Whole-study results and caveats: Ophthalmopathy got predicted by the model a median about six months before its onset.

Trimming stripped 6 bases from V and 1 base from J, with 10 bases between. From germline, CDR1 is SEHNR and CDR2 FQNEAQ (reference sequence). CDR3 length: 14 residues. No progression to ophthalmopathy during 18 months of follow-up defined stable disease. Recently diagnosed hyperthyroidism of less than 2 months' duration affected patients aged 18 to 65. Used for diagnoses were clinical symptoms, serum thyroxine and TRAb, thyroid ultrasound and orbital computed tomography. Note on this clonotype: Its antigen remains unidentified.

Amplified TCR beta CDR3 regions derived from RNA transcripts. A set of HTBI primers served as the primers for a first-round RT-PCR of the TCR CDR3. TCRdb analysed the multiplex PCR reads with MiXCR anew, one entry per CDR3 protein. The repertoire holds around 500,000 distinct CDR3 sequences, with 12% to 15% as singletons. Sequences were obtained from blood. This TCR was sampled from a middle-aged woman with Graves' hyperthyroidism. The chain uses TRBV7-9 and TRBJ1-3; no clear D. The CDR3 bases are TGTGCCAGCAGAAGAACTCAGTCTGGAAACACCATATATTTT. Its translation is CASRRTQSGNTIYF.